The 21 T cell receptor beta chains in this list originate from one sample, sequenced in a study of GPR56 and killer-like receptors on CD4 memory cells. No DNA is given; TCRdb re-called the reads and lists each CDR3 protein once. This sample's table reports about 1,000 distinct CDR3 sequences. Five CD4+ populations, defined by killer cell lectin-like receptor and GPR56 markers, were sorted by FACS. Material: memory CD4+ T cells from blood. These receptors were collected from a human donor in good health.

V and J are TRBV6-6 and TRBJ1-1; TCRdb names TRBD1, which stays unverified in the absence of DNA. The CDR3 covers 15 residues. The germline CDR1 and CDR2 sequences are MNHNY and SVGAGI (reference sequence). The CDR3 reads CASSFTGTGGTEAFF.

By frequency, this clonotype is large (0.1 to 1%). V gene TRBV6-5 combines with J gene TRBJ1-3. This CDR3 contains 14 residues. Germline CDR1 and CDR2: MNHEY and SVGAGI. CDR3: CASSKEGSGNTIYF.

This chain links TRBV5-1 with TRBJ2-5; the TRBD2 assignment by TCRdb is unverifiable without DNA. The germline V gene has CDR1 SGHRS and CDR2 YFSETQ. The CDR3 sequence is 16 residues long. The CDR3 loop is CASSFGLAGGQETQYF.

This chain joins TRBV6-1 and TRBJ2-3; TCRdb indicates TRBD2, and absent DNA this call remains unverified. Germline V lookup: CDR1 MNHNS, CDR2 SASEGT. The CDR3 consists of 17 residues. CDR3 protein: CASSEAIAGAFTDTQYF.

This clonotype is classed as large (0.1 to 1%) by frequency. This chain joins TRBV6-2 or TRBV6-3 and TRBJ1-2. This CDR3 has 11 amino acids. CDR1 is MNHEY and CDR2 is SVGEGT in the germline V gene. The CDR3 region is CASSSATGYTF.

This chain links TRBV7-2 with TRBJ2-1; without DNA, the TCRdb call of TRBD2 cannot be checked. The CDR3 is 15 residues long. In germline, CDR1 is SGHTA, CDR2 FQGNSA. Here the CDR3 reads CASSPGLAGGNEQFF.

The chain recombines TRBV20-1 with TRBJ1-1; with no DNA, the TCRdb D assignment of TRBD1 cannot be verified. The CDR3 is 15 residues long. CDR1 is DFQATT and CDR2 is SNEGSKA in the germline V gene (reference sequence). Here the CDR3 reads CSATGTGLGNTEAFF.

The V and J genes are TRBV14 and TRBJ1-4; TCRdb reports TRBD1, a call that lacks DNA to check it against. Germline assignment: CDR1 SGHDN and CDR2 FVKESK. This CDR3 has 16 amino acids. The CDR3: CASSQEIRGRGEKLFF.

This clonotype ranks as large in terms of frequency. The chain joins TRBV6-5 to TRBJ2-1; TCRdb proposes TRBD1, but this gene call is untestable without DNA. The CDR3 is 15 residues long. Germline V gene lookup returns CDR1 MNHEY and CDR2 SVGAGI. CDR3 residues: CASSYALGARNEQFF.

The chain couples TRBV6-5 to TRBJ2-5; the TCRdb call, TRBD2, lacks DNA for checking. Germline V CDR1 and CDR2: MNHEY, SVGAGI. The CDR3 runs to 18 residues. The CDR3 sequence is CASSYREVAGGRWETQYF.

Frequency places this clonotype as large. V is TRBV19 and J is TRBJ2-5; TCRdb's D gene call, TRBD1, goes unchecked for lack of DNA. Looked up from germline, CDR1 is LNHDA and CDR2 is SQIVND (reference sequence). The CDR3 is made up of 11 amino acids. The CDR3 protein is CASRGGETQYF.

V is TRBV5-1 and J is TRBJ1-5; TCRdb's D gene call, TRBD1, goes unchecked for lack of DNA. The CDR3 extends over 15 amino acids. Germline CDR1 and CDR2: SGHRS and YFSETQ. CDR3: CASSETGGWDQPQHF.

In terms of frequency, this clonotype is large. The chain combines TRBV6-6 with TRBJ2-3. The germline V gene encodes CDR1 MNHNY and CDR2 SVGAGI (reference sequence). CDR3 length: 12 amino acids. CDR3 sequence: CASSFVPDTQYF.

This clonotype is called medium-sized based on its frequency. The CDR3 protein is CASSNPPYRDHGYTF. The chain joins TRBV9 to TRBJ1-2; checking the TCRdb D call of TRBD1 is not possible without DNA. In germline, CDR1 is SGDLS, CDR2 YYNGEE. The CDR3 length is 15 residues.

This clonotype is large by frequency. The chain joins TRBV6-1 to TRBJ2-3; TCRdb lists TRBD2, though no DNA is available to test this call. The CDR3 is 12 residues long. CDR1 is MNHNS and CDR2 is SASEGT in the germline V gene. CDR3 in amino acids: CASTLAGDTQYF.

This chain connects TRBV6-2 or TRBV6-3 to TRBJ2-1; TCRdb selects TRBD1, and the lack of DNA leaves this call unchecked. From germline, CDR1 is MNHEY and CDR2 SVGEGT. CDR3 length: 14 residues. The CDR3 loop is CASSYSTGGNEQFF.

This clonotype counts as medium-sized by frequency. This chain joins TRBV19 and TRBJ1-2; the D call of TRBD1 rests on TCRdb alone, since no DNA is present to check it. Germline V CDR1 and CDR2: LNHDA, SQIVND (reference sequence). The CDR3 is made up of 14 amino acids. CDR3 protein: CASSPTGHRGGYTF.

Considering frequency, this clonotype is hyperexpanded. This CDR3 is CASSYPYEQYF. The chain uses TRBV6-2 or TRBV6-3 and TRBJ2-7. Germline loops: CDR1 MNHEY, CDR2 SVGEGT. The CDR3 length is 11 residues.

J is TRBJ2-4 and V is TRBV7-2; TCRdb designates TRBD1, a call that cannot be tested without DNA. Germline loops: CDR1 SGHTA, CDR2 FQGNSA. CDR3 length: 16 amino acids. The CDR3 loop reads CASSLGRGERLNIQYF. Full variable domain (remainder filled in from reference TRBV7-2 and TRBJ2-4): GAGVSQSPSNKVTEKGKDVELRCDPISGHTALYWYRQSLGQGLEFLIYFQGNSAPDKSGLPSDRFSAERTGGSVSTLTIQRTQQEDSAVYLCASSLGRGERLNIQYFGAGTRLSVL.

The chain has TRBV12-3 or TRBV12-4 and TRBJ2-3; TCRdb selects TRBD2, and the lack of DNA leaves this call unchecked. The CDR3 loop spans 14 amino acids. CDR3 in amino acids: CASSPKAGADTQYF.

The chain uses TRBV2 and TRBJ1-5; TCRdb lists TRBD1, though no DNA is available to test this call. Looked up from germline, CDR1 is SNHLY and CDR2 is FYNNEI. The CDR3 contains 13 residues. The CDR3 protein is CATQGASNQPQHF.